The 19 T cell receptor beta chains presented below share a single source sample, sequenced in a study of CD4+ T cells in melanoma. This table comes from immunoSEQ multiplex PCR, and its TCRdb copy is limited to in-frame clones, with some not included. The repertoire holds around 100,000 clones, with about 92% as singletons. Sequenced: peripheral blood. These receptors originate from a human donor with melanoma.

The chain recombines TRBV10-3 with TRBJ2-3; 7 bases fit TRBD2. The CDR3 contains 14 residues. CDR1 is ENHRY and CDR2 is SYGVKD in the germline V gene. V shed 4 bases, J shed 2 bases, and the junction held 3 bases outside the gene matches. CDR3 sequence (DNA): TGTGCCATCAGTGGAGGGAGGGTCACAGATACGCAGTATTTT. It translates to CAISGGRVTDTQYF.

V and J are TRBV28 and TRBJ1-5, with 8 bases that match TRBD1. CDR3 length: 15 amino acids. Germline V gene lookup returns CDR1 MDHEN and CDR2 SYDVKM. V shed 9 bases and J 4 bases; nucleotides not matched to a gene: 11. CDR3 region: CASTSGGLGNQPQHF. The CDR3 bases are TGTGCCAGTACATCAGGGGGCCTGGGGAATCAGCCCCAGCATTTT.

This chain uses TRBV6-6 with TRBJ2-3; D remains ambiguous. Trimming pared 4 bases from V and 5 bases from J, leaving 7 bases between. CDR1 MNHNY and CDR2 SVGAGI come from the germline V gene (reference sequence). There are 12 residues in the CDR3. The CDR3 DNA is TGTGCCAGCAGTTCTGCGAAAGATACGCAGTATTTT. Translating it yields CASSSAKDTQYF.

The chain is built from TRBV9 and TRBJ2-7, with D perhaps TRBD2 (5 bases). CDR1 is SGDLS and CDR2 is YYNGEE in the germline V gene. Trimming stripped 1 base from V and 3 bases from J, with 11 bases between. CDR3 length: 14 amino acids. The CDR3 here is CASSVSGEIYEQYF. In DNA form, the CDR3 reads TGTGCCAGCAGCGTATCCGGGGAGATCTACGAGCAGTACTTC.

The chain carries TRBV7-2 and TRBJ2-5, with D unclear. Germline V gene data show CDR1 as SGHTA and CDR2 as FQGNSA. The V end lost 5 bases, the J end lost 4 bases, and 17 bases lay between the germline ends. The CDR3 extends over 15 amino acids. CDR3: CASSTLHVGSETQYF. Here the CDR3 DNA reads TGTGCCAGCAGCACACTCCACGTCGGGTCAGAGACCCAGTACTTC.

The rearrangement uses TRBV2 and TRBJ2-4; D may be TRBD2 (5 bases). The germline V gene has CDR1 SNHLY and CDR2 FYNNEI. CDR3 length: 16 amino acids. The V and J ends lost 6 bases and 0 bases respectively, with 15 bases between them. The CDR3 DNA reads TGTGCCAGCAGCGACGAGCGGAGTATAGCCAAAAACATTCAGTACTTC. Translating gives CASSDERSIAKNIQYF.

The chain employs TRBV27 and TRBJ2-6; 7 bases map to TRBD1. The length of the CDR3 is 16 residues. From germline, CDR1 is MNHEY and CDR2 SMNVEV (reference sequence). Trimming removed 8 bases from V and 4 bases from J; junction bases left unmatched: 11. The CDR3 DNA reads TGTGCCAGCTCAACAGGGGTGCTATACGGGGCCAACGTCCTGACTTTC. Its translation: CASSTGVLYGANVLTF.

The chain carries TRBV6-5 and TRBJ1-1; 10 bases fit TRBD1. The CDR3 has 16 amino acids. Germline CDR1 is MNHEY and CDR2 is SVGAGI. J gave up 3 bases and V 0 bases, and 4 bases lay outside the gene matches. The CDR3 region is CASSYSGTGADTEAFF. DNA for the CDR3: TGTGCCAGCAGTTACTCTGGGACAGGGGCCGACACTGAAGCTTTCTTT.

The chain joins TRBV6-1 to TRBJ2-3; D is perhaps TRBD1 or TRBD2 (5 bases each). Trimming shortened V by 8 bases and J by 2 bases, and 17 bases separated the two germline ends. The V gene's germline CDR1 is MNHNS and CDR2 SASEGT. The CDR3 is 15 residues long. The CDR3 DNA is TGTGCCAGCGTACTTGCTCGGGGCATCACAGATACGCAGTATTTT. Protein sequence: CASVLARGITDTQYF.

This rearrangement joins TRBV5-1 to TRBJ1-6; tentatively, D is TRBD1 (6 bases). V lost 4 bases and J 6 bases, leaving 8 bases between the germline ends. Germline V lookup: CDR1 SGHRS, CDR2 YFSETQ. The CDR3 has 13 amino acids. CDR3 bases: TGCGCCAGCAGCCTGGACAGTAATTCACCCCTCCACTTT. Its translation is CASSLDSNSPLHF.

The chain joins TRBV29-1 to TRBJ2-7, with 9 bases aligning to TRBD1. CDR3 length: 14 amino acids. Trimming cost V 5 bases and J 1 base; bases outside gene matches: 6. Germline CDR1 and CDR2: SQVTM and ANQGSEA. This CDR3 reads CSVPTGGASYEQYF. The CDR3 nucleotides are TGCAGCGTTCCAACAGGGGGCGCGTCCTACGAGCAGTACTTC.

This chain uses TRBV6-5 with TRBJ2-5; the D gene is possibly TRBD1 (6 bases). The CDR3 loop spans 13 amino acids. Trimming cost V 4 bases and J 2 bases, with 8 bases left between them. Germline CDR1 reads MNHEY; CDR2 reads SVGAGI. CDR3 region: CASSFQGQETQYF. As DNA, the CDR3 is TGTGCCAGCAGTTTCCAGGGGCAAGAGACCCAGTACTTC.

The rearrangement uses TRBV4-2 and TRBJ2-2; TRBD2 aligns across 7 bases. Germline-derived CDR1 and CDR2 are LGHNA and YNFKEQ. V dropped 2 bases and J dropped 7; count of bases not matched to a gene: 10. CDR3 length: 16 amino acids. CDR3 sequence: CASSQQGLERDGELFF. CDR3 nucleotide sequence: TGTGCCAGCAGCCAACAAGGACTAGAGCGGGACGGGGAGCTGTTTTTT.

The chain couples TRBV5-4 to TRBJ2-3, with 9 nucleotides matching TRBD2. Losses at the gene ends were 2 bases for V and 7 bases for J; bases not matched to a gene: 2. Looked up from germline, CDR1 is SGHNT and CDR2 is YYREEE (reference sequence). The CDR3 spans 13 residues. DNA of the CDR3: TGTGCCAGCAGCTTCGCGGGAGGGAATACGCAGTATTTT. Amino acids: CASSFAGGNTQYF.

The chain combines TRBV4-3 with TRBJ2-3; 15 bases match TRBD2. The CDR3 is 18 residues long. Per germline, CDR1 LGHNA and CDR2 YSLEER. Unmatched junction bases numbered 5, after V lost 3 bases and J lost 1 base. The CDR3 protein is CASSHGLAGGSGTDTQYF. In DNA form, the CDR3 reads TGCGCCAGCAGCCACGGACTAGCGGGAGGGAGTGGCACAGATACGCAGTATTTT.

This clone was observed once. The V call is TRBV19, the J call TRBJ1-4; maybe TRBD1 (5 bases). V was shortened by 5 bases and J by 6 bases, with 10 bases between the two germline ends. The CDR3 length is 13 residues. Germline-derived CDR1 and CDR2 are LNHDA and SQIVND (reference sequence). This CDR3 reads CASSVQEHEKLFF. The CDR3 nucleotides read TGTGCCAGTAGTGTACAGGAGCATGAAAAACTGTTTTTT.

CDR3 loop: CASTTSTGTQAAKNIQYF. The DNA for the CDR3 is TGTGCCAGTACTACATCAACCGGGACCCAAGCTGCAAAAAACATTCAGTACTTC. The rearrangement joins TRBV19 to TRBJ2-4; D tentatively reads TRBD1 or TRBD2 (5 bases each). This CDR3 contains 18 residues. Germline CDR1 reads LNHDA; CDR2 reads SQIVND (reference sequence). V lost 7 bases and J lost 4, with 26 bases in between.

The V call is TRBV27, the J call TRBJ2-3, with TRBD2 matching 9 bases. The V and J ends lost 3 bases and 1 base, in that order; junction bases with no gene match: 2. The CDR3 has 15 residues. From germline, CDR1 is MNHEY and CDR2 SMNVEV (reference sequence). The CDR3 is CASSFERGGTDTQYF. In DNA, the CDR3 is TGTGCCAGCAGTTTCGAGCGGGGGGGCACAGATACGCAGTATTTT.

CDR3 DNA sequence: TGCAGCGTGGCCGGGACTAGTCGAGCAGATACGCAGTATTTT. Its protein product is CSVAGTSRADTQYF. This chain links TRBV29-1 with TRBJ2-3, with 8 bases that match TRBD2. The CDR3 covers 14 residues. The junction had 9 bases not matched to a gene; V was cut back by 6 bases and J by 4 bases. CDR1 SQVTM and CDR2 ANQGSEA come from the germline V gene.